This TCR beta chain was documented in a study of cytomegalovirus exposure and HLA in healthy donors. At the level of the study: From HLA-typed donors, an early data release held some 91 million unique TCRs.

The study ran its PCR with 60 Vbeta and 13 Jbeta primers. Per the original methods: It was a later analysis that counted roughly 79 million unique TCR beta chains, of which around 11 million were shared. Data came from immunoSEQ multiplex PCR; TCRdb stores just in-frame clones and leaves some out. Clonal size and the V and J genes are those of that table, whereas D and trimming came from the DNA. The sample shows 180,000 or so clones, over 60% of them seen only once. The CDR3 extends over 16 amino acids. Germline-derived CDR1 and CDR2 are LNHNV and YYDKDF (reference sequence). V lost 5 bases to trimming and J lost 0 bases, with 14 bases between them.

Sequences were obtained from PBMCs. The rearrangement links TRBV15 to TRBJ1-5; possible D gene TRBD1, 5 bases. This receptor was taken from a man aged 50-59 years in good health and CMV-seropositive. CDR3 DNA sequence: TGTGCCACCAGCGAGGTACAGGCTCATAGCAATCAGCCCCAGCATTTT. It is translated as CATSEVQAHSNQPQHF.